The 29 T cell receptor beta chains listed next were all sequenced from one sample in a study of blood T cell repertoires in COVID-19. Sequencing used immunoSEQ multiplex PCR; TCRdb keeps in-frame clones, though not all of them. The data contain 250,000 to 350,000 clones, 70% to 90% of them singletons. Input material: peripheral blood. These receptors originate from a man aged 18 to 35 who had recovered from COVID-19.

The chain is built from TRBV3-1 (or the pseudogene TRBV3-2) and TRBJ2-3, with 11 bases lining up with TRBD2. The length of the CDR3 is 19 residues. V trimming: 1 base; J trimming: 0 bases; junction bases outside the gene matches: 9. Germline CDR1 reads LGHDT; CDR2 reads YNNKEL (reference sequence). This CDR3 reads CASSQAHASGGPSTDTQYF. The DNA of the CDR3 is TGTGCCAGCAGCCAAGCACATGCTAGCGGGGGGCCTAGCACAGATACGCAGTATTTT.

The chain joins TRBV6-6 to TRBJ2-5; TRBD1 might be the D (6 bases). The CDR3 sequence is 14 residues long. V was pared by 7 bases and J by 1 base, with 13 bases between. Germline V gene sequence: CDR1 MNHNY, CDR2 SVGAGI (reference sequence). CDR3 nucleotides: TGTGCCAGCAAGGACAGACGAATCCAAGAGACCCAGTACTTC. It codes for CASKDRRIQETQYF.

The rearrangement joins TRBV6-5 to TRBJ2-7; D not resolved. Trimming pared 5 bases from V and 0 bases from J, leaving 5 bases between. Germline CDR1 is MNHEY and CDR2 is SVGAGI. This CDR3 has 12 residues. CDR3 loop: CASSPSSYEQYF. CDR3 in DNA: TGTGCCAGCAGTCCGAGCTCCTACGAGCAGTACTTC.

This chain links TRBV5-4 with TRBJ1-4; the D gene is possibly TRBD1 (6 bases). CDR3 size: 15 residues. Germline CDR1 reads SGHNT; CDR2 reads YYREEE (reference sequence). V was clipped by 1 base and J by 8 bases, with 15 bases between them. As DNA, the CDR3 is TGTGCCAGCAGCTTGCGCAGGGGCGCGGCCGAAAAACTGTTTTTT. This gives the protein CASSLRRGAAEKLFF.

The genes are TRBV18 and TRBJ1-4; D possibly corresponds to TRBD1 (6 bases). Trimming stripped 2 bases from V and 8 bases from J, with 9 bases between. The V gene's germline CDR1 is KGHSH and CDR2 LQKENI. This CDR3 region has 13 residues. In nucleotides, the CDR3 is TGTGCCAGCTCACCAGCGCAGGGGGAAAAACTGTTTTTT. It codes for CASSPAQGEKLFF.

The V and J genes are TRBV12-5 and TRBJ2-2; D is possibly TRBD1 (6 bases). Germline values: CDR1 LGHNT, CDR2 FRNRAP. Deletions cut 1 base from V and 8 bases from J, with 11 bases between. This CDR3 has 14 amino acids. Here the CDR3 reads CASGLATGRGELFF. CDR3 in DNA: TGTGCTAGTGGTTTGGCGACAGGCAGAGGGGAGCTGTTTTTT.

This rearrangement joins TRBV9 to TRBJ2-3; 10 nucleotides align to TRBD2. There are 16 residues in the CDR3. Germline V gives CDR1 SGDLS, CDR2 YYNGEE. J gave up 4 bases and V 4 bases, and 9 bases lay outside the gene matches. CDR3 protein: CASSRTPSGGADTQYF. The CDR3 DNA is TGTGCCAGCAGCCGCACCCCTAGCGGGGGTGCAGATACGCAGTATTTT.

Only one count was recorded for this clone. The chain combines TRBV9 with TRBJ2-3; 8 positions match TRBD2. J lost 1 base, V lost 2 bases, and 6 bases had no gene match. CDR1 and CDR2 (germline): SGDLS, YYNGEE. CDR3 size: 16 residues. This CDR3 is CASSVGSGMGTDTQYF. The CDR3 DNA sequence: TGTGCCAGCAGCGTCGGTAGCGGGATGGGCACAGATACGCAGTATTTT.

This rearrangement joins TRBV3-1 (or the pseudogene TRBV3-2) to TRBJ2-7; 11 bases align to TRBD1. The V gene's germline CDR1 is LGHDT and CDR2 YNNKEL (reference sequence). This CDR3 comprises 16 residues. V lost 1 base, J lost 1 base, and 3 bases stayed unmatched. The CDR3 sequence is CASSQAGQGVSYEQYF. As DNA, the CDR3 is TGTGCCAGCAGCCAAGCGGGACAGGGGGTATCCTACGAGCAGTACTTC.

CDR3 in DNA: TGCAGCGTTGCGTGGGGCTTCGTGAACAATGAGCAGTTCTTC. The encoded protein is CSVAWGFVNNEQFF. The chain employs TRBV29-1 and TRBJ2-1; D is perhaps TRBD1 (5 bases). CDR3 length equals 14 residues. Germline loops: CDR1 SQVTM, CDR2 ANQGSEA. V was clipped by 4 bases and J by 5 bases, with 15 bases between them.

The rearrangement uses TRBV6-6 and TRBJ1-1, with 7 bases matching TRBD1. CDR3 length: 14 amino acids. The V gene end was trimmed by 0 bases and the J gene end by 5 bases; junction bases not matched to a gene: 3. Per germline, CDR1 MNHNY and CDR2 SVGAGI (reference sequence). CDR3 DNA sequence: TGTGCCAGCAGTTACTCGAACAGGGGAACTGAAGCTTTCTTT. Its protein is CASSYSNRGTEAFF.

The chain is built from TRBV27 and TRBJ1-2, with 7 positions matching TRBD1. From germline, CDR1 is MNHEY and CDR2 SMNVEV (reference sequence). The CDR3 totals 16 residues. V lost 2 bases to trimming and J lost 5 bases; unmatched junction nucleotides: 11. DNA of the CDR3: TGTGCCAGCAGTTTAGGTTCCCCAGGGGGGAATTATGGCTACACCTTC. Encoded protein: CASSLGSPGGNYGYTF.

The chain joins TRBV3-1 (or the pseudogene TRBV3-2) to TRBJ1-1; 7 nucleotides match TRBD1. Trimming at V came to 5 bases and at J to 1 base, leaving 10 bases not matched to a gene. Germline V gives CDR1 LGHDT, CDR2 YNNKEL (reference sequence). The CDR3 is made up of 16 amino acids. CDR3 bases: TGTGCCAGCAGCTCTAGCCCGGGACAGAAGAACACTGAAGCTTTCTTT. Its protein is CASSSSPGQKNTEAFF.

For this clone: The sample has other DNA sequences that encode this CDR3 too. This chain joins TRBV6-5 and TRBJ2-2, with D hard to call. The germline V and J ends were trimmed by 0 bases and 0 bases, with 5 bases remaining between them. The CDR3 has 15 residues. Germline V gene sequence: CDR1 MNHEY, CDR2 SVGAGI. CDR3 sequence: CASSYSPANTGELFF. DNA of the CDR3: TGTGCCAGCAGTTACTCACCAGCGAACACCGGGGAGCTGTTTTTT.

The chain joins TRBV9 to TRBJ2-7; 11 nucleotides line up with TRBD2. The V gene end was trimmed by 4 bases and the J gene end by 5 bases; junction bases not matched to a gene: 8. This CDR3 spans 15 amino acids. Germline V CDR1 and CDR2: SGDLS, YYNGEE. The chain's CDR3 is CASSPTSGSFDEQYF. CDR3 nucleotides: TGTGCCAGCAGCCCCACTAGCGGGAGTTTCGACGAGCAGTACTTC.

This chain joins TRBV29-1 and TRBJ2-2; tentative D call: TRBD2 (5 bases). Germline values: CDR1 SQVTM, CDR2 ANQGSEA. The CDR3 is made up of 16 amino acids. V shed 4 bases and J shed 0 bases, with 15 bases lying between them. As DNA, the CDR3 is TGCAGCGTTGGAGGCGGCAGCGGATCGAACACCGGGGAGCTGTTTTTT. Its protein is CSVGGGSGSNTGELFF.

The chain has TRBV7-3 and TRBJ2-7; tentatively, D is TRBD1 (5 bases). V was trimmed by 5 bases and J by 9 bases, leaving 14 bases between them. Germline CDR1 and CDR2: SGHTA and FQGTGA. CDR3 length equals 12 residues. The CDR3 DNA is TGTGCCAGCAGCCCTGAGACAGCCAGGCAGTACTTC. The encoded protein is CASSPETARQYF.

The chain employs TRBV6-5 and TRBJ1-1; D not resolved. Germline assignment: CDR1 MNHEY and CDR2 SVGAGI. The CDR3 loop spans 12 amino acids. The V end lost 4 bases, the J end lost 3 bases, and 6 bases lay between the germline ends. The CDR3 region has the DNA TGTGCCAGCAGTTCCCCTTACACTGAAGCTTTCTTT. This sequence encodes CASSSPYTEAFF.

The chain carries TRBV27 and TRBJ2-7, with TRBD2 matching 13 bases. The trim removed 3 bases at V and 4 bases at J, leaving 9 bases unmatched. This CDR3 region has 17 residues. CDR1 and CDR2 (germline): MNHEY, SMNVEV (reference sequence). CDR3 region: CASSFSGTSGTQYEQYF. CDR3 coding DNA: TGTGCCAGCAGTTTCTCTGGGACTAGCGGGACTCAATACGAGCAGTACTTC.

The rearrangement joins TRBV5-1 to TRBJ2-1, with D unclear. Germline assignment: CDR1 SGHRS and CDR2 YFSETQ. This CDR3 contains 16 residues. Trimming took 3 bases from V and 0 from J, leaving 13 bases between them. CDR3 bases: TGCGCCAGCAGCTCCAACTCCCGTAGCTCCTACAATGAGCAGTTCTTC. Protein product: CASSSNSRSSYNEQFF.

V gene TRBV6-4 combines with J gene TRBJ2-1, with TRBD2 matching over 7 bases. Germline-derived CDR1 and CDR2 are MRHNA and SNTAGT. Germline trimming cut 4 bases from V and 6 bases from J; bases unmatched to any gene: 3. CDR3 length equals 13 residues. The CDR3 bases are TGTGCCAGCAGTGCTGGCGGGGGCAATGAGCAGTTCTTC. Amino acid sequence: CASSAGGGNEQFF.

The chain links TRBV12-3 or TRBV12-4 to TRBJ1-1; 10 bases line up with TRBD1. This CDR3 spans 13 amino acids. The trim removed 6 bases at V and 12 bases at J, leaving 10 bases unmatched. CDR3 protein: CASRSGQGTLTFF. The CDR3 coding sequence is TGTGCCAGCAGATCGGGACAGGGGACTCTTACTTTCTTT.

The chain employs TRBV6-5 and TRBJ1-2; TRBD1 might be the D (6 bases). Trimming removed 2 bases at V and 1 base at J, with 11 bases between. Germline V gene lookup returns CDR1 MNHEY and CDR2 SVGAGI. The CDR3 sequence is 15 residues long. CDR3 nucleotide sequence: TGTGCCAGCAGTTACGGGGCAGGGGTTAACTATGGCTACACCTTC. This codes for CASSYGAGVNYGYTF.

The V gene is TRBV15, the J gene TRBJ1-4, with D possibly being TRBD1 (6 bases). The CDR3 totals 15 residues. Germline V gives CDR1 LNHNV, CDR2 YYDKDF (reference sequence). V gave up 1 base and J gave up 6 bases, with 12 bases separating them. The CDR3 reads CATSRGGGGDEKLFF. DNA for the CDR3: TGTGCCACCAGCAGAGGTGGAGGGGGGGATGAAAAACTGTTTTTT. Full variable domain (rest looked up from reference TRBV15 and TRBJ1-4): DAMVIQNPRYQVTQFGKPVTLSCSQTLNHNVMYWYQQKSSQAPKLLFHYYDKDFNNEADTPDNFQSRRPNTSFCFLDIRSPGLGDTAMYLCATSRGGGGDEKLFFGSGTQLSVL.

The genes are TRBV10-3 and TRBJ2-1; 9 nucleotides align to TRBD2. J was trimmed by 5 bases and V by 10 bases; bases with no gene match: 9. Germline CDR1 ENHRY, CDR2 SYGVKD. This CDR3 comprises 14 residues. CDR3 bases: TGTGCCACCATGTCGCGGGGGGGCAACAATGAGCAGTTCTTC. This encodes CATMSRGGNNEQFF.

This clone was detected once. J is TRBJ1-1 and V is TRBV6-1; no definite D call. Germline CDR1 is MNHNS and CDR2 is SASEGT. The V end lost 1 base, the J end lost 4 bases, and 7 bases lay between the germline ends. CDR3 length equals 13 residues. In nucleotides, the CDR3 is TGTGCCAGCAGTGAAGTTGAGGCCACTGAAGCTTTCTTT. Its protein product is CASSEVEATEAFF.

This clone was recorded many times. The J gene is TRBJ1-6, the V gene TRBV29-1, with D uncertain. The CDR3 consists of 15 residues. V lost 6 bases and J lost 7, with 19 bases in between. In germline, CDR1 is SQVTM, CDR2 ANQGSEA. CDR3 nucleotide sequence: TGCAGCGTGGCGGACGGACTTCTGGGGAATTCACCCCTCCACTTT. Translation: CSVADGLLGNSPLHF.

This sequence joins TRBV6-2 or TRBV6-3 and TRBJ2-2; possibly TRBD2 for D (5 bases). This CDR3 has 14 amino acids. Trimming pared 2 bases from V and 6 bases from J, leaving 10 bases between. The V gene's germline CDR1 is MNHEY and CDR2 SVGEGT. The CDR3 coding sequence is TGTGCCAGCAGTTACCGGCGGGTTTCCGGGGAGCTGTTTTTT. As protein: CASSYRRVSGELFF.

This clone was seen only once. The gene calls are TRBV11-3 and TRBJ2-1; 13 positions match TRBD2. Germline V gene data show CDR1 as SGHNT and CDR2 as YENEEA. Unmatched junction bases numbered 4, after V lost 2 bases and J lost 9 bases. The CDR3 is 15 residues long. The CDR3 bases are TGTGCCAGCAGCTTATCGGGACTAGCGGGGACTGAGCAGTTCTTC. Translation: CASSLSGLAGTEQFF.